These 12 T cell receptor beta chains came from one sample sequenced in a study of shared clonotypes between healthy human individuals. Sequencing was performed with immunoSEQ multiplex PCR; in TCRdb, only in-frame clones are kept and a portion is missing. The repertoire holds about 680,000 clones, with about 92% as singletons. CD45RO-negative cells were positively selected for CCR7, leaving out terminally differentiated effector memory CD45RA+ cells. The sequencing input was naive CD8+ T cells sorted from blood. Receptors originate from a man younger than 40 in good health.

This rearrangement joins TRBV29-1 to TRBJ2-7, with D hard to call. The CDR3 spans 13 residues. Germline V gene sequence: CDR1 SQVTM, CDR2 ANQGSEA. V was trimmed by 4 bases and J by 0 bases, leaving 10 bases between them. The CDR3 coding sequence is TGCAGCGTTGGACCAACCGCCTCCTACGAGCAGTACTTC. Its protein is CSVGPTASYEQYF.

This chain uses TRBV4-3 with TRBJ1-2, with a tentative D call TRBD1 (5 bases). Per germline, CDR1 LGHNA and CDR2 YSLEER. The V end lost 0 bases, the J end lost 5 bases, and 13 bases lay between the germline ends. This CDR3 contains 15 residues. The DNA of the CDR3 is TGCGCCAGCAGCCAAGATGGCAGGGTAGGATATGGCTACACCTTC. Its protein is CASSQDGRVGYGYTF.

This chain joins TRBV11-3 and TRBJ2-2; possibly TRBD2 for D (6 bases). V was shortened by 5 bases and J by 1 base, with 14 bases between the two germline ends. There are 16 residues in the CDR3. Germline assignment: CDR1 SGHNT and CDR2 YENEEA. CDR3 bases: TGTGCCAGCAGCGATAGGACCGGGGGGAACACCGGGGAGCTGTTTTTT. Translation: CASSDRTGGNTGELFF.

This CDR3 reads CASSLALAGGGYNEQFF. The CDR3 DNA reads TGCGCCAGCAGCTTGGCCCTAGCGGGGGGAGGGTACAATGAGCAGTTCTTC. The chain is built from TRBV5-1 and TRBJ2-1; 11 bases fit TRBD2. J gave up 4 bases and V 0 bases, and 6 bases lay outside the gene matches. The CDR3 is 17 amino acids. Germline CDR1 and CDR2: SGHRS and YFSETQ. Based on the CDR3 plus reference TRBV5-1 and TRBJ2-1, the full variable domain is KAGVTQTPRYLIKTRGQQVTLSCSPISGHRSVSWYQQTPGQGLQFLFEYFSETQRNKGNFPGRFSGRQFSNSRSEMNVSTLELGDSALYLCASSLALAGGGYNEQFFGPGTRLTVL.

Comment on this clone: Other DNA sequences in the sample encode the same CDR3. The J gene is TRBJ1-5, the V gene TRBV6-5; D gene uncertain. CDR1 MNHEY and CDR2 SVGAGI come from the germline V gene. V gave up 0 bases and J gave up 6 bases, with 6 bases separating them. This CDR3 region has 13 residues. The CDR3 coding sequence is TGTGCCAGCAGTTACTCTTCAGGTCAGCCCCAGCATTTT. Amino acids: CASSYSSGQPQHF.

The chain carries TRBV7-9 and TRBJ1-3; 8 nucleotides match TRBD1. With 1 base clipped from V and 2 bases from J, the junction kept 7 bases outside the gene matches. The CDR3 totals 17 residues. CDR1 and CDR2 (germline): SEHNR, FQNEAQ (reference sequence). The chain's CDR3 is CASSLGVGRGPGNTIYF. CDR3 nucleotides: TGTGCCAGCAGCTTAGGGGTCGGCAGGGGGCCTGGAAACACCATATATTTT.

Concerning this clone: The same CDR3 arises from other DNA sequences in this sample as well. This rearrangement joins TRBV7-9 to TRBJ2-7, with no clear D. The germline V gene has CDR1 SEHNR and CDR2 FQNEAQ (reference sequence). The V gene lost 5 bases and the J gene lost 4 bases, with 6 bases spanning the gap. The CDR3 has 11 residues. The CDR3 nucleotides read TGTGCCAGCAGCCAGGCTTACGAGCAGTACTTC. It yields the protein CASSQAYEQYF.

This rearrangement joins TRBV6-5 to TRBJ2-7; D is possibly TRBD2 (6 bases). Trimming removed 3 bases at V and 3 bases at J, with 12 bases between. Germline CDR1 reads MNHEY; CDR2 reads SVGAGI. The CDR3 loop spans 14 amino acids. The CDR3 region is CASSYRTGLYEQYF. DNA for the CDR3: TGTGCCAGCAGTTATCGGACGGGACTCTACGAGCAGTACTTC.

V usage is TRBV6-5 and J usage is TRBJ2-7; D is unclear. The CDR3 sequence is 14 residues long. The germline CDR1 and CDR2 sequences are MNHEY and SVGAGI. V lost 3 bases to trimming and J lost 7 bases, with 16 bases between them. The CDR3 region is CASSYSHESLEQYF. The CDR3 DNA is TGTGCCAGCAGTTATAGCCACGAGTCACTGGAGCAGTACTTC.

V is TRBV19 and J is TRBJ2-7, with D maybe TRBD1 (5 bases). Germline loops: CDR1 LNHDA, CDR2 SQIVND (reference sequence). V shed 2 bases and J shed 2 bases, with 16 bases lying between them. The CDR3 has 16 amino acids. CDR3 protein: CASSITTAHEAYEQYF. CDR3 nucleotide sequence: TGTGCCAGTAGTATAACGACAGCGCACGAGGCCTACGAGCAGTACTTC.

The rearrangement uses TRBV7-9 and TRBJ2-5, with 10 nucleotides matching TRBD1. J lost 5 bases, V lost 6 bases, and 12 bases had no gene match. CDR3 length: 16 amino acids. The germline V gene has CDR1 SEHNR and CDR2 FQNEAQ (reference sequence). CDR3 amino acids: CASSTPGTGVGETQYF. The CDR3 DNA follows: TGTGCCAGCAGTACTCCCGGGACAGGGGTCGGGGAGACCCAGTACTTC.

V and J are TRBV19 and TRBJ2-5, with D hard to call. The CDR3 sequence is 15 residues long. V was pared by 1 base and J by 0 bases, with 9 bases between. CDR1 is LNHDA and CDR2 is SQIVND in the germline V gene (reference sequence). This CDR3 reads CASSIGSADQETQYF. In DNA, the CDR3 is TGTGCCAGTAGTATAGGTTCGGCAGACCAAGAGACCCAGTACTTC.